The clone carrying this T cell receptor (beta chain) was counted a few times. Its antigen is not known. This record belongs to a study of type 1 regulatory T cells. One entry per CDR3 protein, called by TCRdb with MiXCR from the reads. The profile shows approximately 45,000 distinct CDR3 sequences, 9.5% to 15% of them singletons. The receptor was derived from a human donor in good health. The sequencing sample was made of cultured non-Tr1 T cells, either the whole culture or a sorted T cell fraction (not recorded which).

The DNA for the CDR3 is TGTGCCACCAGCAGAGATCGGATCGGGTCTCGGGAGACCCAGTACTTC. It specifies CATSRDRIGSRETQYF. The chain carries TRBV15 and TRBJ2-5, with D uncertain. Between the trimmed V and J ends, which lost 0 bases and 5 bases, there was a span of 16 bases. Germline CDR1 LNHNV, CDR2 YYDKDF (reference sequence). This CDR3 has 16 residues. Variable domain in full (rest from reference TRBV15 and TRBJ2-5): DAMVIQNPRYQVTQFGKPVTLSCSQTLNHNVMYWYQQKSSQAPKLLFHYYDKDFNNEADTPDNFQSRRPNTSFCFLDIRSPGLGDTAMYLCATSRDRIGSRETQYFGPGTRLLVL.